This record covers a single T cell receptor beta chain. This sample stems from a study of tumour-infiltrating T cells in Burkitt lymphoma. Method: immunoSEQ multiplex PCR; TCRdb's copy keeps in-frame clones and lacks some. The data contain about 1,500 clones, roughly 11% of them singletons. CDR3 length: 12 amino acids. Germline CDR1 and CDR2: SQVTM and ANQGSEA. The V and J ends lost 3 bases and 6 bases respectively, with 12 bases between them. The receptor was isolated from a human donor with Burkitt lymphoma. The chain couples TRBV29-1 to TRBJ2-7, with D perhaps matching TRBD2 (7 bases). Sequenced sample: tumor tissue. The CDR3 is CSVEDRGGEQYF. The CDR3 DNA reads TGCAGCGTTGAGGATAGGGGGGGCGAGCAGTACTTC.